The 14 T cell receptor beta chains below all came from one sample that was sequenced in a study of T cell repertoires in cytomegalovirus infection. MiXCR, applied by TCRdb to the reads, yields one record per CDR3 protein. The repertoire includes about 310,000 distinct CDR3 sequences, just under 25% of them detected once, and 13% sits in the top ten. Their antigens remain unidentified. Here the sequenced sample was cultured PBMCs, taken from culture after CMV antigen stimulation. The receptors stem from a human donor in good health (CMV status not recorded). Some clones in this sample may be carry-over from other donors' samples.

This clonotype was found a few times. The genes are TRBV29-1 and TRBJ2-5; a possible D gene is TRBD1 (6 bases). In germline, CDR1 is SQVTM, CDR2 ANQGSEA. The CDR3 extends over 13 amino acids. The V and J ends lost 7 bases and 3 bases respectively, with 15 bases between them. The CDR3 nucleotides are TGCAGCGGCCTCCGGGACACGGAAGAGACCCAGTACTTC. Protein sequence: CSGLRDTEETQYF.

This clonotype was detected once. V usage is TRBV7-9 and J usage is TRBJ1-1; tentatively, D is TRBD1 (5 bases). Germline CDR1 is SEHNR and CDR2 is FQNEAQ (reference sequence). CDR3 length: 13 residues. The V and J ends lost 6 bases and 6 bases respectively, with 14 bases between them. The CDR3 is CASRARGVPEAFF. CDR3 nucleotide sequence: TGTGCCAGCAGAGCCCGAGGGGTCCCTGAAGCTTTCTTT.

This chain joins TRBV6-2 or TRBV6-3 and TRBJ1-5; no clear D gene. The CDR3 is 16 amino acids. V lost 5 bases and J lost 0, with 14 bases in between. CDR1 MNHEY and CDR2 SVGEGT come from the germline V gene. CDR3 protein: CASSRDTRYSNQPQHF. CDR3 nucleotides: TGTGCCAGCAGTCGTGACACCCGATATAGCAATCAGCCCCAGCATTTT.

The genes are TRBV5-6 and TRBJ2-2; 8 bases fit TRBD2. The CDR3 sequence is 17 residues long. Losses at the gene ends were 0 bases for V and 4 bases for J; bases not matched to a gene: 8. Germline CDR1 and CDR2: SGHDT and YYEEEE. The CDR3 DNA follows: TGTGCCAGCAGCTTGGCCTGGAGCGGGAGTATCACCGGGGAGCTGTTTTTT. It yields the protein CASSLAWSGSITGELFF.

This clonotype was observed many times. The chain recombines TRBV7-2 with TRBJ2-4; 7 bases line up with TRBD1. The CDR3 totals 16 residues. Germline lookup yields CDR1 SGHTA and CDR2 FQGNSA. Trimming at V came to 4 bases and at J to 1 base, leaving 7 bases not matched to a gene. This CDR3 is CASSSTGALAKNIQYF. CDR3 in DNA: TGTGCCAGCAGCTCAACAGGGGCCCTGGCCAAAAACATTCAGTACTTC.

This chain links TRBV7-9 with TRBJ1-1; unclear D gene. The CDR3 has 14 amino acids. Trimming took 5 bases from V and 0 from J, leaving 10 bases between them. Germline V gives CDR1 SEHNR, CDR2 FQNEAQ (reference sequence). CDR3 in DNA: TGTGCCAGCAGCCTAAGGACGGTGAACACTGAAGCTTTCTTT. Amino acids: CASSLRTVNTEAFF.

CDR3 bases: TGCAGCGTTGCCGGGACTTCGAACACCGGGGAGCTGTTTTTT. Its translation is CSVAGTSNTGELFF. This sequence joins TRBV29-1 and TRBJ2-2; possible D gene TRBD2, 6 bases. Germline lookup yields CDR1 SQVTM and CDR2 ANQGSEA. Trimming removed 4 bases from V and 0 bases from J, with 9 bases in between. The CDR3 totals 14 residues.

In its sample, this clonotype was seen many times. The V call is TRBV7-8, the J call TRBJ2-1; 7 bases line up with TRBD2. The trim removed 1 base at V and 3 bases at J, leaving 3 bases unmatched. Germline CDR1 SGHVS, CDR2 FQNEAQ. The CDR3 sequence is 15 residues long. In nucleotides, the CDR3 is TGTGCCAGCAGCTTAGGGAGCGGGGTCTACAATGAGCAGTTCTTC. Protein: CASSLGSGVYNEQFF.

A note on this clonotype: Since a much larger clone is just one base distant, this may be a read error. This chain links TRBV7-2 with TRBJ1-1; D ambiguous. Trimming removed 4 bases from V and 0 bases from J, with 12 bases in between. The CDR3 is 15 amino acids. CDR1 and CDR2 (germline): SGHTA, FQGNSA. DNA of the CDR3: TGTGCCAGCAGCTGGAAGGTTGGCCTGAACACTGAAGCTTTCTTT. It encodes CASSWKVGLNTEAFF.

In its sample, this clonotype was seen a few times. This rearrangement joins TRBV10-2 to TRBJ2-2; 8 bases map to TRBD2. With 3 bases clipped from V and 4 bases from J, the junction kept 7 bases outside the gene matches. The CDR3 covers 16 residues. Per germline, CDR1 WSHSY and CDR2 SAAADI. CDR3 bases: TGCGCCAGCAGTGAAGCAGCGGGAGTGGTCACCGGGGAGCTGTTTTTT. Residues: CASSEAAGVVTGELFF.

This clonotype was counted a few times. The genes are TRBV5-4 and TRBJ2-1; no reliable D call. Per germline, CDR1 SGHNT and CDR2 YYREEE (reference sequence). V was cut by 1 base and J by 9 bases, with 11 bases left in between. The CDR3 contains 13 residues. In nucleotides, the CDR3 is TGTGCCAGCAGCTTGCCTAGTAAGACTGAGCAGTTCTTC. It yields the protein CASSLPSKTEQFF.

This rearrangement joins TRBV10-3 to TRBJ1-1; the match to TRBD1 covers 9 bases. Per germline, CDR1 ENHRY and CDR2 SYGVKD. The trim removed 2 bases at V and 6 bases at J, leaving 7 bases unmatched. CDR3 length: 15 residues. This chain's CDR3 is CAISETGGRWAEAFF. In DNA form, the CDR3 reads TGTGCCATCAGTGAGACAGGGGGCCGATGGGCTGAAGCTTTCTTT.

The rearrangement uses TRBV7-8 and TRBJ2-1; 14 bases align to TRBD2. V gave up 4 bases and J gave up 9 bases; unmatched junction bases: 8. CDR1 SGHVS and CDR2 FQNEAQ come from the germline V gene. CDR3 length equals 16 residues. For the CDR3, the DNA is TGTGCCAGCAGCTCGCCGGGACTAGCGGGAGATGGTGAGCAGTTCTTC. This sequence encodes CASSSPGLAGDGEQFF.

The sample holds a few counts of this clonotype. The CDR3 loop is CSASGSETQYF. CDR3 nucleotide sequence: TGCAGTGCTAGCGGGAGTGAGACCCAGTACTTC. The gene calls are TRBV20-1 and TRBJ2-5, with D possibly TRBD2 on 6 matching bases. Trimming took 3 bases from V and 5 from J, leaving 7 bases between them. The CDR3 spans 11 residues. The germline V gene encodes CDR1 DFQATT and CDR2 SNEGSKA (reference sequence).